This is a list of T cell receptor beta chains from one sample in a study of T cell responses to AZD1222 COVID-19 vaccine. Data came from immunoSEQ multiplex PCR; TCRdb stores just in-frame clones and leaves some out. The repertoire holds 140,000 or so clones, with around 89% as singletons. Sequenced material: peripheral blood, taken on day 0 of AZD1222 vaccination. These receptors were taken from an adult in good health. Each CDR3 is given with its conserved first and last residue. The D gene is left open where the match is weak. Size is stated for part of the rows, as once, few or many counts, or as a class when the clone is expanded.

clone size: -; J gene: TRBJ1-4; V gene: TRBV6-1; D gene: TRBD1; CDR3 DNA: TGTGCCAGCAGTGCCGGGACAGGGCGATTTCTTAATGAAAAACTGTTTTTT; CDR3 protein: CASSAGTGRFLNEKLFF
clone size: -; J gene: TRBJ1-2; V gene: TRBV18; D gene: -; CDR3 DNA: TGTGCCAGCTCACCTGATGGAGGGGCGAGCTATGGCTACACCTTC; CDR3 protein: CASSPDGGASYGYTF
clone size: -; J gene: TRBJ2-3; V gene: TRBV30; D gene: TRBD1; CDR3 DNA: TGTGCCTGGAGTGGGGACAGTACAGGCACAGATACGCAGTATTTT; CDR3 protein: CAWSGDSTGTDTQYF
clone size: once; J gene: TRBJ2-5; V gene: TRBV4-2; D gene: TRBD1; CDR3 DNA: TGTGCCAGCAGCCAGGCCTTCCGGGACAGCCAAGAGACCCAGTACTTC; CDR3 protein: CASSQAFRDSQETQYF
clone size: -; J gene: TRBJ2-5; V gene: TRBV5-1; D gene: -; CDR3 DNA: TGCGCCAGCAGCCCGGAGAGGGCGGAAGAGACCCAGTACTTC; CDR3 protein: CASSPERAEETQYF
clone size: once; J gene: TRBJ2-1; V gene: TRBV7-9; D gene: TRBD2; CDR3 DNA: TGTGCCACCGAGGGGAGCGGGGGGTTCTTC; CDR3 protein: CATEGSGGFF
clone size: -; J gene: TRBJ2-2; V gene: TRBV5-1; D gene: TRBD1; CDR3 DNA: TGCGCCAGCAGCCTAATACAGGGGGTCCCCGGGGAGCTGTTTTTT; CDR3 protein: CASSLIQGVPGELFF
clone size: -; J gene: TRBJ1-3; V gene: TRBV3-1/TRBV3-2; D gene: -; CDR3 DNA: TGTGCCAGCAGCCAAGATCTTACAGCTGGAAACACCATATATTTT; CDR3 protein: CASSQDLTAGNTIYF
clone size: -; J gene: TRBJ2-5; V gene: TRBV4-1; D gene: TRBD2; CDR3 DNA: TGCGCCAGCAGCCCCCGTCTAGCGGGGGCCGGGGAGACCCAGTACTTC; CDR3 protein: CASSPRLAGAGETQYF
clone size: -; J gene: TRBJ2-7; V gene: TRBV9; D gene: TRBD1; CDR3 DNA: TGTGCCAGCAGCGTCTCCGGGACAGTCATGAGCGAGCAGTACTTC; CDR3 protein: CASSVSGTVMSEQYF
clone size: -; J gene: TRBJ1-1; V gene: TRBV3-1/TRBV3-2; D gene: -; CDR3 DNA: TGTGCCAGCAGCCAAGCGCAGGGGTTTTGGGGCACTGAAGCTTTCTTT; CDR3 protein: CASSQAQGFWGTEAFF
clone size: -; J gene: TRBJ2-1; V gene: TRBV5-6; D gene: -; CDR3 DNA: TGTGCCAGCAGCTGGCGGAGGAATGAGCAGTTCTTC; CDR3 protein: CASSWRRNEQFF
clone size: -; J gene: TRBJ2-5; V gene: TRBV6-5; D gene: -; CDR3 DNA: TGTGCCAGCAGCCTGGGGCAGTGGGAGACCCAGTACTTC; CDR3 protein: CASSLGQWETQYF
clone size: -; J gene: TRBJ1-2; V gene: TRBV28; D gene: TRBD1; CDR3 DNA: TGTGCCAGCAGTTCTGGCGGGACAGATTCTAACTATGGCTACACCTTC; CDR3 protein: CASSSGGTDSNYGYTF
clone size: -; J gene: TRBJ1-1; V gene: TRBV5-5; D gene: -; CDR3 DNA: TGTGCCAGCAGCTGGGGGGACAATTTGAACACTGAAGCTTTCTTT; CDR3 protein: CASSWGDNLNTEAFF
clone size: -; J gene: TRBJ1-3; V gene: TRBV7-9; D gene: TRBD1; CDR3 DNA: TGTGCCAGCAGCTTTCAGGGGGCGCGACAAAACACCATATATTTT; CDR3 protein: CASSFQGARQNTIYF
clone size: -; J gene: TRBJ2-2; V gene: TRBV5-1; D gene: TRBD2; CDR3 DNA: TGCGCCAGCAGCTTGGAAGGGGAGGGGAATACCGGGGAGCTGTTTTTT; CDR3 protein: CASSLEGEGNTGELFF
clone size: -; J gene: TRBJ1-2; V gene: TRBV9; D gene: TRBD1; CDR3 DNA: TGTGCCAGCAGCGTAGATGTAACAAGGACAGGAGGCTACACCTTC; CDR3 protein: CASSVDVTRTGGYTF
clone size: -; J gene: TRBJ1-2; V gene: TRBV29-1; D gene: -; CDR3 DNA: TGCAGCGTTACTTTTTTGATGGGACAAGGGGGTAACTATGGCTACACCTTC; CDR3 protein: CSVTFLMGQGGNYGYTF
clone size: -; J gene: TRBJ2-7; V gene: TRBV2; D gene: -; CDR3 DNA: TGTGCCAGCAGTGACCGAGGCTACGAGCAGTACTTC; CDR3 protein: CASSDRGYEQYF
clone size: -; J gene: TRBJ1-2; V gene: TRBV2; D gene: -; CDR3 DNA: TGTGCCAGCAGCAAGACAGGAGCGTCCTATGGCTACACCTTC; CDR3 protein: CASSKTGASYGYTF
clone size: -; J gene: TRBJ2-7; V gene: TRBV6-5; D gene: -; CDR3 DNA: TGTGCCAGTTTACGGGACAACTCCTACGAGCAGTACTTC; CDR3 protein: CASLRDNSYEQYF
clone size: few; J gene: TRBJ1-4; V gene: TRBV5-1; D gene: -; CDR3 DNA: TGCGCCAGCAGCGACGGAAGGGGAGATGAAAAACTGTTTTTT; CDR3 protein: CASSDGRGDEKLFF
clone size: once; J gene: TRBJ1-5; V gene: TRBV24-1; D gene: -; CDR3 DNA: TGTGCCACCAGAATAGACAGTTCGAGCAATCAGCCCCAGCATTTT; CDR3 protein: CATRIDSSSNQPQHF
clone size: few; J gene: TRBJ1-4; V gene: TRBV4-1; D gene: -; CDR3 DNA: TGCGCCAGCAGAAGCCGTAAGTTGGAGCCCAGGGGACCGGCAACTAATGAAAAACTGTTTTTT; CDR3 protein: CASRSRKLEPRGPATNEKLFF
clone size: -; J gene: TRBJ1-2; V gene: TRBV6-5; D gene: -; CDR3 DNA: TGTGCCAGCAGTTACTCGGAGGGGCGCTATGGCTACACCTTC; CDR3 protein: CASSYSEGRYGYTF
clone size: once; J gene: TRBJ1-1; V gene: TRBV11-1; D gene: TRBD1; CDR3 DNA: TGTGCCAGCAGTAACCCGACAGGGGGGAATACTGAAGCTTTCTTT; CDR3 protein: CASSNPTGGNTEAFF
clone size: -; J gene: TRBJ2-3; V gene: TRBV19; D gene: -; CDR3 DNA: TGTGCCAGTAGTATGGCTGCTAGCACAGATACGCAGTATTTT; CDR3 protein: CASSMAASTDTQYF
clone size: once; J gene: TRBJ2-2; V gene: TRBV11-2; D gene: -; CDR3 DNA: TGTGCCAGCAGCCATGGACCGGACGGGGAGCTGTTTTTT; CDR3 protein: CASSHGPDGELFF
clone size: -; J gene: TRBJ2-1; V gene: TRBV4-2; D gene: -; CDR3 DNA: TGTGCCAGCAGCCAAGTCCAATGGGGTGGCTCCTACAATGAGCAGTTCTTC; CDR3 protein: CASSQVQWGGSYNEQFF
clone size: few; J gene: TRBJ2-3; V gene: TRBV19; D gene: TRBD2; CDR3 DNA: TGTGCCAGTAGTACTAGGGTAGCGGGAGGCACAGATACGCAGTATTTT; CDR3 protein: CASSTRVAGGTDTQYF
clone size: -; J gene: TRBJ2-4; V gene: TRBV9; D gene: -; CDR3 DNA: TGTGCCAGCAGCGTCGGTTCGCTAGCCAGGGGCAAAAACATTCAGTACTTC; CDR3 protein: CASSVGSLARGKNIQYF
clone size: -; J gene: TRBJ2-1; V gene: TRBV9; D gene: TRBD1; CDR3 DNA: TGTGCCAGCAGCGCCCCGTTGAAGGGGGCTCAAAATGAGCAGTTCTTC; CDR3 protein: CASSAPLKGAQNEQFF
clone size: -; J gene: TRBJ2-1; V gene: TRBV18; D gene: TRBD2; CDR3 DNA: TGTGCCAGCTCACTTAGCGGGAGCCTCAATGAGCAGTTCTTC; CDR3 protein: CASSLSGSLNEQFF
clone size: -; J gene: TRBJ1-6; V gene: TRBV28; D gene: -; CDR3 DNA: TGTGCCAGCAGTTTGGAGGGAACCTATAATTCACCCCTCCACTTT; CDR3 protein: CASSLEGTYNSPLHF
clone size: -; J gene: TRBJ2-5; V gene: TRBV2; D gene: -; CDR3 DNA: TGTGCCAGCAAGTACCAAGAGACCCAGTACTTC; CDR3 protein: CASKYQETQYF
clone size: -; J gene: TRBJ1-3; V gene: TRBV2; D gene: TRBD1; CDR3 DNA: TGTGCCAGCAGAGCCGACAGGGAGGCTGGAAACACCATATATTTT; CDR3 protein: CASRADREAGNTIYF